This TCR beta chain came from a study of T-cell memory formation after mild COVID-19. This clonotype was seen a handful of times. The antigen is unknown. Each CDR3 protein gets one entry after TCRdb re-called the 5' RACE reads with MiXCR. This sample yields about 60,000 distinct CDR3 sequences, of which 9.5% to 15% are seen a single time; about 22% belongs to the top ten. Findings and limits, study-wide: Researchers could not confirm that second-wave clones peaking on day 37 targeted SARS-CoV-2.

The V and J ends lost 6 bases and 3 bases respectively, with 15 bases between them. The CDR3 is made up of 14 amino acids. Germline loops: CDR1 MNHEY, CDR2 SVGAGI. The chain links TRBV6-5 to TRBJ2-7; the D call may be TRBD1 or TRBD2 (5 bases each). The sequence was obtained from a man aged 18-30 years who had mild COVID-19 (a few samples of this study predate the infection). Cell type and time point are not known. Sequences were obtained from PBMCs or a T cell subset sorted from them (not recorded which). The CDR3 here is CASSHGAGGYEQYF. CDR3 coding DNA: TGTGCCAGCAGCCACGGGGCAGGAGGCTACGAGCAGTACTTC.